This is a list of T cell receptor beta chains from one sample in a study of blood T cell repertoires in COVID-19. Measured with immunoSEQ multiplex PCR; TCRdb has only the in-frame clones, and not every one. Of approximately 170,000 clones in the sample, 80% to 90% were seen once. The specimen sequenced was peripheral blood. The receptors originated from a man between 18 and 35 years old who had recovered from COVID-19. Both conserved end residues are trimmed from each CDR3.

length: 12; J: TRBJ1-1; V: TRBV5-4; CDR3: ASSIQGMNTEAF
length: 14; J: TRBJ2-3; V: TRBV7-8; CDR3: ASSEGLAGGTDTQY
length: 9; J: TRBJ1-5; V: TRBV20-1; CDR3: SARDPGTQH
length: 16; J: TRBJ1-2; V: TRBV2; CDR3: ASSEGAETGRPNYGYT
length: 12; J: TRBJ1-6; V: TRBV18; CDR3: ASSPIQGDSPLH
length: 11; J: TRBJ2-4; V: TRBV12-3/TRBV12-4; CDR3: ASSLSGKLIQY
length: 13; J: TRBJ2-3; V: TRBV24-1; CDR3: ATSDRGRGWDTQY
length: 14; J: TRBJ2-6; V: TRBV29-1; CDR3: SVEGTPGSGANVLT
length: 17; J: TRBJ1-6; V: TRBV10-3; CDR3: AISERQGAPYSMDSPLH
length: 11; J: TRBJ1-4; V: TRBV12-3/TRBV12-4; CDR3: ASGRDLGEKLF
length: 13; J: TRBJ2-1; V: TRBV27; CDR3: ASSLSSSGSHEQF
length: 9; J: TRBJ2-3; V: TRBV30; CDR3: AWSNKDTQY
length: 11; J: TRBJ1-2; V: TRBV10-3; CDR3: AIAPGTEGGYT
length: 10; J: TRBJ2-3; V: TRBV29-1; CDR3: SVERGTDTQY
length: 12; J: TRBJ1-1; V: TRBV7-9; CDR3: ASIQDRFNTEAF
length: 11; J: TRBJ2-1; V: TRBV7-2; CDR3: ASSPLEEDEQF
length: 12; J: TRBJ1-6; V: TRBV27; CDR3: ASKLGQGDSPLH